The 17 T cell receptor beta chains in this list originate from one sample, sequenced in a study of blood T cell repertoires in COVID-19. Only in-frame clones appear in the TCRdb table, and some are missing; sequencing was by immunoSEQ multiplex PCR. This repertoire shows about 230,000 clones, approximately 90% found once; its top ten account for 11%. The sequencing input was peripheral blood. Every receptor here comes from a middle-aged man with COVID-19, enrolled during active disease.

The V call is TRBV11-1, the J call TRBJ2-1; TRBD2 matches at 8 bases. The CDR3 is 14 amino acids. Germline trimming cut 5 bases from V and 7 bases from J; bases unmatched to any gene: 7. Germline CDR1 reads SGHAT; CDR2 reads FQDESV (reference sequence). In DNA form, the CDR3 reads TGTGCCAGCAGCGAAACCCGACTAGCGAATGAGCAGTTCTTC. This gives the protein CASSETRLANEQFF.

This chain joins TRBV5-3 and TRBJ1-2, with D tentatively TRBD1 (6 bases). TRBV5-3 is marked as an open reading frame, function uncertain. V was clipped by 4 bases and J by 7 bases, with 23 bases between them. The CDR3 covers 16 residues. CDR3 sequence reads: CARSNREGLKLGGYTF. The CDR3 nucleotides are TGTGCCAGAAGCAACAGGGAAGGTTTAAAACTGGGTGGCTACACCTTC.

This clone was seen a handful of times. The chain joins TRBV29-1 to TRBJ2-7; 11 nucleotides align to TRBD1. The germline V gene encodes CDR1 SQVTM and CDR2 ANQGSEA. Trimming at V came to 6 bases and at J to 5 bases, leaving 12 bases not matched to a gene. CDR3 length: 15 residues. In DNA form, the CDR3 reads TGCAGCGTCGGCCCCGGGACAGGGGGTTTCGACGAGCAGTACTTC. Its translation: CSVGPGTGGFDEQYF.

The chain links TRBV18 to TRBJ2-3, with a tentative D call TRBD2 (6 bases). This CDR3 is 16 amino acids long. Trimming stripped 2 bases from V and 2 bases from J, with 14 bases between. The germline gives CDR1 KGHSH, CDR2 LQKENI. CDR3 in amino acids: CASSPTLGRSTDTQYF. The DNA of the CDR3 is TGTGCCAGCTCACCAACGCTAGGGAGGTCCACAGATACGCAGTATTTT.

With regard to this clone: The same CDR3 arises from other DNA sequences in this sample as well. The chain joins TRBV19 to TRBJ2-2, with unresolved D. The CDR3 contains 13 residues. CDR1 and CDR2 from the germline V gene are LNHDA and SQIVND (reference sequence). Trimming removed 3 bases at V and 5 bases at J, with 7 bases between. The CDR3 sequence: CASSIADTGELFF. For the CDR3, the DNA is TGTGCCAGTAGTATCGCGGATACCGGGGAGCTGTTTTTT.

The V call is TRBV7-8, the J call TRBJ1-2, with D maybe TRBD1 (5 bases). Germline V lookup: CDR1 SGHVS, CDR2 FQNEAQ. Trimming stripped 1 base from V and 0 bases from J, with 9 bases between. The CDR3 runs to 15 residues. The CDR3 coding sequence is TGTGCCAGCAGCTTAGAGACAGCCACTAACTATGGCTACACCTTC. Translated: CASSLETATNYGYTF. Filled out from reference TRBV7-8 and TRBJ1-2, the complete variable domain reads GAGVSQSPRYKVAKRGQDVALRCDPISGHVSLFWYQQALGQGPEFLTYFQNEAQLDKSGLPSDRFFAERPEGSVSTLKIQRTQQEDSAVYLCASSLETATNYGYTFGSGTRLTVV.

CDR3 protein: CASSFLTSGGAADTQYF. DNA for the CDR3: TGTGCCAGCAGTTTCCTGACTAGCGGGGGGGCCGCAGATACGCAGTATTTT. This chain connects TRBV27 to TRBJ2-3, with 14 bases aligning to TRBD2. The CDR3 runs to 17 residues. J was trimmed by 4 bases and V by 3 bases; bases with no gene match: 6. Germline V CDR1 and CDR2: MNHEY, SMNVEV (reference sequence).

The rearrangement joins TRBV29-1 to TRBJ2-4; perhaps TRBD2 as D (6 bases). V was shortened by 1 base and J by 6 bases, with 10 bases between the two germline ends. CDR1 and CDR2 (germline): SQVTM, ANQGSEA. The CDR3 covers 13 residues. The CDR3 DNA reads as TGCAGCGTTGAAGTGGACGGGGGAAACATTCAGTACTTC. Translated, it gives CSVEVDGGNIQYF.

The chain couples TRBV7-6 to TRBJ2-3; 11 nucleotides agree with TRBD2. The CDR3 runs to 15 residues. The trim removed 10 bases at V and 2 bases at J, leaving 8 bases unmatched. Germline V gene data show CDR1 as SGHVS and CDR2 as FNYEAQ. The CDR3 coding sequence is TGTGCCATCTCACCTAGCGGGGGGCTCACAGATACGCAGTATTTT. It codes for CAISPSGGLTDTQYF.

The gene calls are TRBV12-3 or TRBV12-4 and TRBJ2-5; the D is unclear. V shed 2 bases and J shed 5 bases, with 6 bases lying between them. The CDR3 is 12 residues long. The CDR3 DNA sequence: TGTGCCAGCAGTTTACGGTTGGAGACCCAGTACTTC. Translation gives CASSLRLETQYF.

The chain recombines TRBV7-8 with TRBJ2-1; 8 bases map to TRBD2. This CDR3 has 16 residues. V shed 1 base and J 8 bases; nucleotides not matched to a gene: 10. Per germline, CDR1 SGHVS and CDR2 FQNEAQ. CDR3 DNA sequence: TGTGCCAGCAGCTTAGGGGGGGGAGCGGGAGAACATGAGCAGTTCTTC. Protein product: CASSLGGGAGEHEQFF.

The chain recombines TRBV19 with TRBJ2-7, with TRBD2 matching over 7 bases. The V segment lost 3 bases and the J segment 7 bases; nucleotides outside the gene matches: 12. This CDR3 contains 15 residues. CDR1 and CDR2 (germline): LNHDA, SQIVND (reference sequence). The DNA for the CDR3 is TGTGCCAGTAGTATTTATTTGGGGACTACGGAAGAGCAGTACTTC. It encodes CASSIYLGTTEEQYF.

This rearrangement joins TRBV6-5 to TRBJ2-3, with 9 bases aligning to TRBD2. Germline loops: CDR1 MNHEY, CDR2 SVGAGI. CDR3 length: 15 amino acids. V lost 7 bases to trimming and J lost 2 bases; unmatched junction nucleotides: 7. In nucleotides, the CDR3 is TGTGCCAGCAACAAAGCTAGCGGGAACACAGATACGCAGTATTTT. Protein product: CASNKASGNTDTQYF.

The DNA of the CDR3 is TGTGCCAGCAGCGTAGCGGTAGCGAGTGATTACAATGAGCAGTTCTTC. Protein: CASSVAVASDYNEQFF. The chain couples TRBV9 to TRBJ2-1; D possibly corresponds to TRBD2 (5 bases). There are 16 residues in the CDR3. V lost 0 bases, J lost 4 bases, and 14 bases lay in between. Germline assignment: CDR1 SGDLS and CDR2 YYNGEE.

The chain employs TRBV21-1 and TRBJ2-7; the table gives TRBD2 as D, unverified against the DNA. TRBV21-1 is termed a pseudogene. This CDR3 region has 16 residues. The CDR3 region has the DNA TGTGCCAGCAGCAACCCTCTAGCGGGGAACTCCTACGAGCAGTACTTC. Its translation: CASSNPLAGNSYEQYF.

The J gene is TRBJ2-5, the V gene TRBV27; 7 bases are shared with TRBD2. The trim removed 3 bases at V and 8 bases at J, leaving 3 bases unmatched. CDR3 length equals 12 residues. CDR1 MNHEY and CDR2 SMNVEV come from the germline V gene (reference sequence). In nucleotides, the CDR3 is TGTGCCAGCAGTTTGGGCGGGGGAACCCAGTACTTC. This codes for CASSLGGGTQYF.

The chain uses TRBV27 and TRBJ1-2; 9 bases are shared with TRBD1. There are 14 residues in the CDR3. Germline V lookup: CDR1 MNHEY, CDR2 SMNVEV (reference sequence). With 5 bases clipped from V and 4 bases from J, the junction kept 5 bases outside the gene matches. This CDR3 is CASSLRQGGYGYTF. CDR3 in DNA: TGTGCCAGCAGTCTAAGACAGGGGGGCTATGGCTACACCTTC.